This T cell receptor beta chain was sequenced for a study of Tregs in tolerant kidney transplant recipients (dated by TCRdb to about 2019). Context from the whole study: The transplants used related donors with nonmyeloablative bone marrow transplantation, and mixed chimerism in the human trials was transient. The study applied TCRbeta sequencing to find donor-specific regulatory T cells before combined kidney and bone marrow transplantation and then followed those same cells after transplant. Beyond this particular receptor, the publication reports: PCR primers changed over time for some patients, so nucleotide-level comparison across those patients' samples was not possible. Biological reproducibility was not examined directly, but technical replication error appeared to be minimal. The study was limited by small patient numbers, and the findings need validation in larger populations and under other immunosuppression protocols. The most biologically relevant and donor-specific TCRbeta repertoire appeared to be identified by expanding Tregs with activated donor B cells. In tolerant patients, the expansion of donor-specific Tregs was greater than global Treg expansion, suggesting that the expansion was antigen-driven rather than nonspecific.

As concerns this clone: The antigen it recognizes is unknown. No qualities accompany the bases; no much larger clone lies one base away.

For TCRbeta CDR3 sequencing, genomic DNA was extracted from sorted cells using the QIAGEN DNeasy Blood and Tissue Kit. High-throughput TCRbeta CDR3 sequencing, which included PCR amplification with bias correction and internal controls, was done commercially through immunoSEQ. In the authors' own workflow: Unique productive TCRbeta sequences were defined by CDR3 nucleotide sequence where primers matched, otherwise by CDR3 amino acid sequence with Vbeta and Jbeta genes. To correct for sorting error, sequences found in more than one sorted population at a frequency ratio of 2:1 or less were discarded, and the remaining shared sequences were assigned to the population with the higher frequency. A sequence counted as donor-reactive if, in CFSE-low cells, the sequence had a frequency of at least 0.01% and was expanded at least 5-fold compared with unstimulated cells. Jensen-Shannon divergence calculated on the top 100 TCRbeta sequences ranked by frequency was used to measure repertoire divergence. For any sample with multiple sequencing runs, sorting error was corrected in each run separately before the runs were pooled. TCRdb's version of the immuneACCESS table is confined to in-frame rearrangements and falls short of the full clone set. An unresolved V gene accounts for under half of the shortfall where checked; the remainder is of unknown origin. The V and J calls and the clone size are those of that table, but D and trimming were determined from the DNA. This sample holds 95,000 to 120,000 clones; 85% to 90% were observed only once. The ten biggest clones cover 0.3% to 0.4% of the sample.

The sample's time point label is to be understood as: blood sample drawn before combined kidney and bone marrow transplant. Unstimulated Tregs (CD4+CD25+CD127-), CD4+ non-Tregs (CD4+CD25-), CD4 and CD8 cells were FACS-sorted from thawed PBMCs. Patients were several combined kidney and bone marrow transplant recipients from the ITN036ST trial, and only these trial subjects had samples available. Healthy control blood was processed to PBMCs by Ficoll density gradient and cryopreserved, and patient PBMCs were collected before and after transplant. Reading from cysteine to phenylalanine, the CDR3 counts 17 amino acids. Only CDR3 DNA remains: 51 bases, in frame from the first base. The trim is 3 bases for V and 1 base for J, with a gap of 15 bases between the germline ends. The germline V gene (reference sequence) specifies LNHNV as CDR1 and YYDKDF as CDR2.

This receptor was obtained from a human donor who received a combined kidney and bone marrow transplant. Sequencing used CD4+ T cells from blood, obtained before the transplant. The rearranged segments are TRBV15 and TRBJ2-2, and perhaps TRBD1 as D gene, on 5 matching bases. Read as DNA, the sequence is TGTGCCACCAGCAGGCACAGGTGGCAAGGGAACACCGGGGAGCTGTTTTTT. This yields the protein CATSRHRWQGNTGELFF.